The present T cell receptor (beta chain) was sequenced within a study of cytomegalovirus exposure and HLA in healthy donors (dated by TCRdb to 2016 to 2017). In terms of the full investigation: According to an earlier analysis of 550 to 750 of the donors, 200 million or so T cells yielded approximately 120 million unique TCR beta sequences and around 300 Gb of sequence data. An early release that covered 500 to 800 HLA-typed donors contained approximately 300 gigabases of sequencing data and approximately 85 million unique TCR sequences. Of the roughly 410 genotyped donors, more than 75% were placed in the genetic ancestry cluster associated with self-reported Caucasian donors. The aim of the study was to test whether cataloging public T cell receptors could identify signatures of past pathogen exposure. The T cell repertoires of 666 subjects were profiled by immunosequencing and related to cytomegalovirus serostatus. In addition to the first cohort of 666 subjects, a separate validation cohort of under 150 different subjects was used. To predict cytomegalovirus infection status, the study brought together high-throughput TCR immunosequencing, statistical association of individual TCRs with disease status, and machine learning. To study patterns of TCR occurrence, a later analysis re-analyzed previously published TCR beta repertoires from 666 donors and added high-resolution HLA genotyping. The later analysis used no new phenotypic data to find candidate immune exposures, relying instead on TCR beta sequences and their occurrence across donors. An earlier analysis of 500 to 750 of the donors applied high-throughput TCR beta sequencing to assess whether each TCR beta V gene segment acted as functional or pseudogenic. Donor age, sex, ethnicity and CMV serostatus were collected together with the repertoire data. In a later genetic analysis, genome-wide SNP genotypes for 398 of the 666 donors were used, and that subset was treated as a discovery cohort. Every repertoire in the discovery cohort had been generated on one and the same sequencing platform. HLA typing included class I and class II loci at four-digit resolution. The number of typed donors differed by locus: about 620-630 for A, B, C, DRB1 and DQB1; some 500 for DQA1; 600 to 610 for DPA1; and around 490 for DPB1. About 5 DR-DQ haplotypes were handled as single units for association and clustering, since linkage in the cohort was strong. Across 398 genotyped donors of the cohort, an average of approximately 220,000 unique TCR beta nucleotide sequences per donor were sequenced, and approximately 17% of those sequences were non-productive. Overall study outcomes, separate from this receptor: The study listed 150 to 200 TCR beta chains as associated with cytomegalovirus. Presence/absence analyses assumed roughly uniform sequencing depth across donors, an assumption that may not hold. In a later genetic analysis, a missense DCLRE1C variant was associated with V-gene and J-gene trimming of TCR beta chains, and the association was replicated in an independent cohort. Only TCR beta chains were sequenced in this cohort, and the absence of alpha or paired-chain data limited detectable features. Because HLA typing was missing for some donors at each locus, association tests included only the typed subset. Strong co-occurrence of HLA alleles, especially DR and DQ, made assigning TCR associations to individual alleles difficult. Several of the top co-occurrence clusters appeared to be linked to parvovirus B19, influenza, CMV and Epstein-Barr virus, according to a later analysis. A further reported finding was that TCR beta sequences accurately predicted the HLA-A and HLA-B alleles for most subjects in the first cohort. In vitro tests confirmed that a few of the cytomegalovirus-associated TCR beta chains recognize cytomegalovirus antigens. In a later analysis, TCR association rates were found to vary across HLA loci, with the most associated TCRs seen for DRB1 alleles and the fewest for HLA-C alleles. According to a later analysis, most CMV-associated TCR beta chains appeared to be HLA-restricted, and the HLA associations seemed to be driven largely by CMV exposure. The classifier was reported to diagnose cytomegalovirus status with high specificity and sensitivity in both the original and validation cohorts. Because counts were too low, roughly 16 rarely observed V segments, including chromosome 9 orphons, were excluded from the earlier analysis of around 590 of the donors. Some IMGT-functional V segments, including TRBV6-2 and TRBV6-3, could not be told apart with the 87-base-pair reads, so those segments were excluded. An earlier analysis of approximately 600 of the donors showed that most TCR beta V segments appeared in productive rearrangements either about 87% or about 30% of the time, which broadly matched IMGT annotations. Linkage disequilibrium might explain the correlated functional status among segregating V segments, but an unknown experimental factor could not be excluded. According to the authors, the approach could potentially be generalized to other disease states and immunological phenotypes. Specific HLA alleles were associated with over 15,000 TCR beta sequences at a false discovery rate of 0.05 in a later analysis. A cluster of highly shared sequence variants was judged likely to be a technical artifact of the sequencing pipeline. Compared with equally common non-associated chains, HLA-associated TCR beta chains in a later analysis were more clonally expanded and had lower generation probabilities. Compared with the roughly 670-donor mean, donors in an Asian-associated ancestry cluster had fewer N-insertions in productive TCRs, according to a later genetic analysis. The only immune exposure information available for the cohort was CMV serostatus. Across donors, most TCR sequences were observed very rarely, whereas some public TCRs were present in many individuals.

The cohort comprised under 700 healthy bone marrow donors. Cohort members were all nominally healthy when sampled, although unrecorded immune exposures were likely present. The donor tested CMV seronegative and was one of the 352 seronegative cohort members. Every donor gave a peripheral blood sample, and the peripheral blood mononuclear cells from that sample were used for TCR beta sequencing. Genomic DNA extraction from the blood cell samples was performed with the Qiagen DNeasy Blood Extraction Kit. As for this clone: Its antigen is unknown. No much larger clone exists at a distance of one base, and base qualities are not known.

CDR1 and CDR2, looked up from the germline V gene (reference sequence), are LNHNV and YYDKDF. V and J are truncated by 1 base and 4 bases respectively, leaving an intervening sequence of 10 bases. From the cysteine through the phenylalanine, the CDR3 covers 14 amino acids. Only the CDR3 portion is preserved as DNA: 42 bases, with reading frame beginning at the first base. The library was prepared using the immunoSEQ multiplex PCR assay. For the multiplex PCR, a mixture combining 60 forward primers for TCR Vbeta segments and 13 reverse primers for TCR Jbeta segments was used. Amplification of the CDR3 region of rearranged TCR beta genes was performed with a multiplex PCR assay on genomic DNA. The Illumina HiSeq System was used to sequence the amplified TCR beta libraries as 87-base-pair reads. Under the source paper's analysis protocol: A later analysis counted about 76 million unique TCR beta chains across the 666 repertoires, and some 11 million of these chains were shared by at least two donors. Raw reads were error-corrected and collapsed into unique sequences by a nearest-neighbor algorithm in which closely related sequences were merged to remove PCR and sequencing errors. V, D and J gene segments were assigned by aligning CDR3 sequences to IMGT reference sequences. For a sequence to be retained, at least a six-nucleotide match to both a V gene segment and a J gene segment was required. A rearrangement was called productive if the CDR3 had no stop codons and remained in frame with V and J, and every other rearrangement was called non-productive. CDR3 was defined according to IMGT convention as the region running from the second conserved V-encoded cysteine to the conserved J-encoded phenylalanine. Sequences without an unambiguous match to a single V gene segment were excluded from the earlier analysis of about 640 of the donors. An earlier analysis of over 450 of the donors classified V segments as functional when productive rearrangements were above 56.7% and as segregating when the standard deviation between donors was above 5%. A statistical classification framework was developed to diagnose cytomegalovirus status using the catalog of TCR beta chain sequences. A later analysis assigned V and J genes by comparing TCR nucleotide sequences with IMGT/GENE-DB human TR gene sequences. Using the TCRdist pipeline, a later analysis assigned CDR3 sequences along with most-parsimonious VDJ recombination scenarios. In a later analysis, each TCR beta chain was defined by its CDR3 amino acid sequence together with its V-gene family, and reads without a unique V-gene family were excluded. To address suspected cross-contamination and a sequencing artifact, a later analysis removed a few hundred highly shared, low-generation-probability nucleotide sequences. In a later analysis, a clonal expansion index was calculated for each public chain from normalized within-repertoire ranks of inferred template counts. In a later analysis, generation probabilities were computed with a VDJ recombination model fitted to out-of-frame rearrangements, and the resulting probabilities were checked against IGoR. In a later analysis, hypergeometric tests were used to score TCR-TCR, TCR-HLA and TCR-CMV co-occurrence, with a repertoire-size bias correction applied to TCR pairs. A later analysis estimated false discovery rates by permuting HLA or CMV assignments 20 times. In a later analysis, co-occurring TCRs were grouped using DBSCAN, with TCRdist sequence similarity added in when clustering inside HLA-allele-positive subsets. Repertoires with fewer than 30,000 or more than 120,000 public chains, plus five repertoires with anomalous nucleotide sharing, were excluded from co-occurrence clustering. TCRdb holds this immuneACCESS table with in-frame rearrangements only. Some clones are missing; in checked studies, unresolved V genes explain under half, and the rest has no known cause. V and J calls and clone size are those listed in that table; D and trimming were worked out from the DNA. The sample table holds some 180,000 clones, of which about four fifths were seen once. The ten largest account for about 1.9% of the sample.

Sequencing was performed on PBMCs. The chain joins TRBV15 to TRBJ1-1, and TRBD1 may be the D gene, going by 6 matching bases. This clonotype originated in a woman in her 30s in good health and CMV-seronegative. The CDR3 in this case is CATSRGGQSTEAFF. The sequenced DNA is TGTGCCACCAGCAGAGGAGGACAGAGCACTGAAGCTTTCTTT.